These T cell receptor beta chains were read from a single sample in a study of Ad26.COV2.S vaccination and SARS-CoV-2 variants. Assay: immunoSEQ multiplex PCR; the TCRdb copy retains only in-frame clones and omits some. The sample shows 120,000 to 150,000 clones, 86% of them seen only once. Sequences were derived from peripheral blood, sampled after recovery from COVID-19. The receptors stem from a human donor who had recovered from COVID-19. The CDR3 runs from the conserved cysteine through the conserved F or W. The D gene is left open where the match is weak. The size of a clone is reported for some rows only, either as once, few or many, or as a class for expanded clones.

cdr3_length j_call v_call clone_size d_call cdr3_nt cdr3_aa
15 TRBJ1-2 TRBV5-4 - TRBD1 TGTGCCAGCAGCCCTCGGACAGGGCGGAACTATGGCTACACCTTC CASSPRTGRNYGYTF
14 TRBJ1-6 TRBV2 few - TGTGCCAGCAGTGAAATAGGAGGTAATTCACCCCTCCACTTT CASSEIGGNSPLHF
14 TRBJ1-5 TRBV2 once - TGTGCCAGCAGTGAGGGGAGCAACAATCAGCCCCAGCATTTT CASSEGSNNQPQHF
14 TRBJ1-3 TRBV7-2 - TRBD1 TGTGCCAGCAGCTTAGCGCCGGACAGGGGAACCATATATTTT CASSLAPDRGTIYF
17 TRBJ1-2 TRBV28 - - TGTGCCAGCAGTTTTACAAGGGTTGGAGGAGAGAACTATGGCTACACCTTC CASSFTRVGGENYGYTF
13 TRBJ1-2 TRBV5-5 - - TGTGCCAGCAGCCCTGGAGTATACACCACCTACACCTTC CASSPGVYTTYTF
13 TRBJ2-5 TRBV9 - - TGTGCCAGCAGCAGGGCCGTCCAAGAGACCCAGTACTTC CASSRAVQETQYF
16 TRBJ1-2 TRBV4-3 - TRBD1 TGCGCCAGCAGCCAAGGGTCGGCAGGGGGCGGCTATGGCTACACCTTC CASSQGSAGGGYGYTF
15 TRBJ2-3 TRBV7-9 - - TGTGCCAGCAGCTTATTTATAGGGGGTTGGGATACGCAGTATTTT CASSLFIGGWDTQYF
14 TRBJ2-7 TRBV7-2 - TRBD2 TGTGCCAGCAGGACCACGGGGGGGGCCGACGAGCAGTACTTC CASRTTGGADEQYF
16 TRBJ2-2 TRBV6-2/TRBV6-3 once - TGTGCCAGCAGTCTGTTGTGGGGGCGTCCCACCGGGGAGCTGTTTTTT CASSLLWGRPTGELFF
12 TRBJ1-1 TRBV2 - - TGTGCCAGCAGTGAGGGGGACTCTGAAGCTTTCTTT CASSEGDSEAFF
17 TRBJ2-6 TRBV25-1 - - TGTGCCAGCAGTAAGGCAGGGCAATTCTCTGGGGCCAACGTCCTGACTTTC CASSKAGQFSGANVLTF
14 TRBJ1-2 TRBV6-5 - - TGTGCCAGCAGGTCCCCACAACAGATCTATGGCTACACCTTC CASRSPQQIYGYTF
13 TRBJ2-1 TRBV6-5 - - TGTGCCAGCAGGGAGACAGTAAGCAATGAGCAGTTCTTC CASRETVSNEQFF
13 TRBJ1-1 TRBV6-1 - - TGTGCCAGCAGTGAAAGCTGGAACACTGAAGCTTTCTTT CASSESWNTEAFF
14 TRBJ2-7 TRBV7-2 - - TGTGCCAGCAGCCCCAGGGGCTTCTCCTACGAGCAGTACTTC CASSPRGFSYEQYF
14 TRBJ1-5 TRBV10-2 - - TGCGCCAGCCGCGTCGGGGGGTCGCGTCAGCCCCAGCATTTT CASRVGGSRQPQHF
13 TRBJ2-7 TRBV28 - - TGTGCCAGCAGTTTAACAGGGACCTACGAGCAGTACTTC CASSLTGTYEQYF
14 TRBJ2-1 TRBV10-1 - TRBD1 TGCGCCAGCAGTGAGTCGATCAGGGGGCAGGAGCAGTTCTTC CASSESIRGQEQFF
14 TRBJ1-1 TRBV15 - - TGTGCCACCAGCAGTACAGGGTGGGACACTGAAGCTTTCTTT CATSSTGWDTEAFF
17 TRBJ1-2 TRBV24-1 - TRBD1 TGTGCCACCAGTGATGCCCCCCGATCGGGACAGAGTAATGGCTACACCTTC CATSDAPRSGQSNGYTF
15 TRBJ1-1 TRBV9 - - TGTGCCAGCAGCCCCCGGAGCGGCTGGGGAACTGAAGCTTTCTTT CASSPRSGWGTEAFF
13 TRBJ2-1 TRBV11-2 - - TGTGCCAGCAGAGCCGGGAGCTACAATGAGCAGTTCTTC CASRAGSYNEQFF
16 TRBJ2-7 TRBV6-5 - TRBD1 TGTGCCAGCAGTTACTATCTGAGACAGGGGGCTGACGAGCAGTACTTC CASSYYLRQGADEQYF
17 TRBJ1-2 TRBV6-1 - TRBD1 TGTGCCAGCAGTGAAGCTCTATTTACAGGGGCACTGGTTGGCTACACCTTC CASSEALFTGALVGYTF
15 TRBJ1-2 TRBV5-1 - - TGCGCCAGCAGCTTGGGTCTCAGACTGAACTATGGCTACACCTTC CASSLGLRLNYGYTF
16 TRBJ1-2 TRBV7-9 - TRBD1 TGTGCCAGCAGCCATCCACAAGACAGGGTCGACTATGGCTACACCTTC CASSHPQDRVDYGYTF
14 TRBJ1-1 TRBV27 - TRBD1 TGTGCCAGCAGTCCCGGGACAGGCGCCATTGAAGCTTTCTTT CASSPGTGAIEAFF
15 TRBJ1-3 TRBV28 few - TGTGCCAGCAGTTCCCTCGCCAGGGCCGGAAACACCATATATTTT CASSSLARAGNTIYF
15 TRBJ1-6 TRBV7-2 - TRBD1 TGTGCCAGCAGTCGAACCCGGGACAGGAATTCACCCCTCCACTTT CASSRTRDRNSPLHF
15 TRBJ1-2 TRBV9 - - TGTGCCAGCAGCGCCTCAGGGTTTCCTAACTATGGCTACACCTTC CASSASGFPNYGYTF
15 TRBJ1-4 TRBV29-1 - - TGCAGCGTTGAAGATACGGGAACAACTAATGAAAAACTGTTTTTT CSVEDTGTTNEKLFF
12 TRBJ2-5 TRBV2 - - TGTGCCAGCAAAGCGTACCAAGAGACCCAGTACTTC CASKAYQETQYF
13 TRBJ2-4 TRBV5-6 - - TGTGCCAGCGGGTTGGGCCTCAAAAACATTCAGTACTTC CASGLGLKNIQYF
12 TRBJ1-2 TRBV28 - - TGTGCCAGCAGTTACAAAGGGGAGGGCTACACCTTC CASSYKGEGYTF
16 TRBJ1-5 TRBV28 many TRBD1 TGTGCCAGCAGTTCCCCCGGACAGGGTACCCATCAGCCCCAGCATTTT CASSSPGQGTHQPQHF
15 TRBJ1-5 TRBV12-5 few - TGTGCTAGTGCCTCGGACGGATATAGCAATCAGCCCCAGCATTTT CASASDGYSNQPQHF
14 TRBJ1-1 TRBV19 - - TGTGCCAGTAGCCCGGGACAACAGAACACTGAAGCTTTCTTT CASSPGQQNTEAFF
15 TRBJ1-6 TRBV20-1 - - TGCAGTGCTAGTCAGGGCAGCTCCTATAATTCACCCCTCCACTTT CSASQGSSYNSPLHF
14 TRBJ1-2 TRBV5-8 - TRBD1 TGTGCCAGCAGCTGGGACAGGGGGAACTATGGCTACACCTTC CASSWDRGNYGYTF
15 TRBJ1-2 TRBV5-1 - TRBD1 TGCGCCAGCAGCCCCGCGCCCGACAGGGGCCATGGCTACACCTTC CASSPAPDRGHGYTF
15 TRBJ2-5 TRBV5-1 - - TGCGCCAGCAGCTTGGCGAGGGGTTGGCAAGAGACCCAGTACTTC CASSLARGWQETQYF
16 TRBJ1-6 TRBV6-6 many - TGTGCCAGCAGCACCCGGGAGGTGCAGTTCGGGTCACCCCTCCACTTT CASSTREVQFGSPLHF
15 TRBJ1-3 TRBV5-6 - - TGTGCCAGCAGCTTGGGACGGAGCTCTGGAAACACCATATATTTT CASSLGRSSGNTIYF
17 TRBJ2-7 TRBV11-2 once - TGTGCCAGCAGCTGGACAACCGGACAGGCAGGGGAGGGAAAGCAGTACTTC CASSWTTGQAGEGKQYF
12 TRBJ1-2 TRBV10-2 - - TGCGCCAGCAGTGAACGAGGGGATGGCTACACCTTC CASSERGDGYTF
15 TRBJ2-5 TRBV25-1 - - TGTGCCAGCAGTGACACTTTGGACAGCCAAGAGACCCAGTACTTC CASSDTLDSQETQYF